These 25 T cell receptor beta chains share one sample of origin, sequenced in a study of OX40 agonist ivuxolimab in advanced cancers. Generated by immunoSEQ multiplex PCR, the TCRdb table keeps only in-frame clones and is missing some. The table records approximately 97,000 clones, around 85% of them present only once. Specimen: CD4+ or CD8+ T cells sorted from blood, collected in a trial of the OX40 agonist ivuxolimab. These TCRs come from an adult with an advanced solid tumor such as melanoma, head and neck, liver or kidney cancer.

This clone came up once. This chain links TRBV9 with TRBJ2-1, with 7 positions matching TRBD1. Germline CDR1 reads SGDLS; CDR2 reads YYNGEE. The ends lost 3 bases at V and 6 bases at J; junction bases unmatched: 9. The CDR3 spans 15 residues. The CDR3 loop is CASSGYKGALNEQFF. The CDR3 DNA sequence: TGTGCCAGCAGCGGCTATAAGGGGGCCCTCAATGAGCAGTTCTTC.

In this sample, this clone turned up a few times. The chain carries TRBV18 and TRBJ2-5, with D possibly being TRBD2 (6 bases). The germline CDR1 and CDR2 sequences are KGHSH and LQKENI. The CDR3 consists of 13 residues. Deletions cut 6 bases from V and 5 bases from J, with 13 bases between. The CDR3 here is CASSLTAGETQYF. The CDR3 region has the DNA TGTGCCAGCTCCCTTACTGCGGGGGAGACCCAGTACTTC.

The chain uses TRBV5-1 and TRBJ1-1; D is uncertain. V was clipped by 3 bases and J by 4 bases, with 13 bases between them. In germline, CDR1 is SGHRS, CDR2 YFSETQ. The CDR3 loop spans 14 amino acids. CDR3 region: CASSWGGKGTEAFF. The CDR3 DNA reads TGCGCCAGCAGCTGGGGTGGAAAGGGCACTGAAGCTTTCTTT.

The chain couples TRBV10-3 to TRBJ2-3; TRBD2 aligns across 9 bases. Unmatched junction bases numbered 17, after V lost 2 bases and J lost 5 bases. Germline lookup yields CDR1 ENHRY and CDR2 SYGVKD. This CDR3 is 19 amino acids long. The DNA of the CDR3 is TGTGCCATCAGTGAGATCCTCCAAGCGGCTAGCGGGGTGAGAGATACGCAGTATTTT. Its protein product is CAISEILQAASGVRDTQYF.

The rearrangement uses TRBV4-1 and TRBJ1-5; D not resolved. Germline lookup yields CDR1 MGHRA and CDR2 YSYEKL. With 3 bases removed from V and 0 bases from J, the gap between germline ends came to 12 bases. The CDR3 is made up of 16 amino acids. The chain's CDR3 is CASSHEITVSNQPQHF. The CDR3, as DNA: TGCGCCAGCAGCCATGAAATTACAGTTAGCAATCAGCCCCAGCATTTT.

This rearrangement joins TRBV14 to TRBJ2-1, with TRBD2 matching 9 bases. The CDR3 is 16 amino acids. V shed 4 bases and J 9 bases; nucleotides not matched to a gene: 13. Germline CDR1 SGHDN, CDR2 FVKESK. The CDR3 sequence: CASSPPKGSGRIEQFF. The CDR3 nucleotides read TGTGCCAGCAGCCCCCCGAAAGGTAGCGGGAGAATTGAGCAGTTCTTC.

This clone was observed a single time. The V gene is TRBV5-1, the J gene TRBJ2-2; 9 nucleotides line up with TRBD2. The CDR3 extends over 16 amino acids. Per the germline V gene, CDR1 is SGHRS and CDR2 is YFSETQ. V lost 2 bases, J lost 6 bases, and 8 bases stayed unmatched. The CDR3 spells CASSFLAGFPPGELFF. Here the CDR3 DNA reads TGCGCCAGCAGCTTCCTAGCGGGGTTTCCTCCCGGGGAGCTGTTTTTT.

CDR3 nucleotide sequence: TGTGCCAGCAGTGACAGGGAGGGGGAAGAAAAACTGTTTTTT. It is translated as CASSDREGEEKLFF. The J gene is TRBJ1-4, the V gene TRBV2; D perhaps matches TRBD1 (6 bases). V lost 3 bases to trimming and J lost 8 bases, with 13 bases between them. Germline V gene data show CDR1 as SNHLY and CDR2 as FYNNEI. The CDR3 loop spans 14 amino acids.

The J gene is TRBJ2-7, the V gene TRBV23-1; D uncertain. TRBV23-1 counts as an open reading frame of uncertain function. CDR3 length: 13 amino acids. Trimming took 5 bases from V and 4 from J, leaving 12 bases between them. CDR3 in DNA: TGCGCCAGCAGTAACGCACCTCTATACGAGCAGTACTTC. Translation gives CASSNAPLYEQYF.

V is TRBV6-6 and J is TRBJ2-3, with 10 bases matching TRBD2. The J segment lost 1 base and the V segment lost 2 bases, leaving 3 bases of the junction unmatched. This CDR3 contains 16 residues. Germline CDR1 MNHNY, CDR2 SVGAGI (reference sequence). The CDR3 sequence: CASSYPTSGGTDTQYF. CDR3 bases: TGTGCCAGCAGTTACCCCACTAGCGGGGGCACAGATACGCAGTATTTT.

The chain employs TRBV6-5 and TRBJ1-2; D might be TRBD1 (6 bases). Germline lookup yields CDR1 MNHEY and CDR2 SVGAGI. CDR3 length: 13 residues. V dropped 6 bases and J dropped 2 bases, with 10 bases sitting between them. Here the CDR3 reads CASSPTGNYGYTF. The CDR3 DNA sequence: TGTGCCAGCAGCCCGACAGGAAACTATGGCTACACCTTC.

The chain carries TRBV6-1 and TRBJ1-2, with 7 bases fitting TRBD1. This CDR3 comprises 16 residues. Germline-derived CDR1 and CDR2 are MNHNS and SASEGT. The trim removed 1 base at V and 7 bases at J, leaving 12 bases unmatched. The CDR3 sequence is CASSEVPGQKISGYTF. CDR3 nucleotides: TGTGCCAGCAGTGAAGTCCCGGGACAGAAAATTAGTGGCTACACCTTC.

DNA for the CDR3: TGTGCCTGGAGTGTACTGGAACAAGAGACCCAGTACTTC. This gives the protein CAWSVLEQETQYF. The chain combines TRBV30 with TRBJ2-5; D call uncertain. The CDR3 spans 13 residues. The V end lost 0 bases, the J end lost 2 bases, and 7 bases lay between the germline ends. The germline gives CDR1 GTSNPN, CDR2 SVGIG (reference sequence).

CDR3 DNA: TGTGCCAGCAGGGGAGAGGTTACGCAGTATTTT. Translated, it gives CASRGEVTQYF. V gene TRBV6-5 combines with J gene TRBJ2-3, with a possible D match to TRBD2 (5 bases). Trimming took 6 bases from V and 8 from J, leaving 9 bases between them. CDR1 and CDR2 from the germline V gene are MNHEY and SVGAGI. There are 11 residues in the CDR3.

This sequence joins TRBV5-1 and TRBJ1-1; no reliable D call. The CDR3 contains 14 residues. V was clipped by 0 bases and J by 0 bases, with 6 bases between them. Germline CDR1 reads SGHRS; CDR2 reads YFSETQ. The DNA for the CDR3 is TGCGCCAGCAGCTTGGACAGCATGAACACTGAAGCTTTCTTT. Translated: CASSLDSMNTEAFF.

The V call is TRBV9, the J call TRBJ1-1; D unresolved. The germline V gene has CDR1 SGDLS and CDR2 YYNGEE. The CDR3 has 15 residues. V was cut by 0 bases and J by 2 bases, with 11 bases left in between. CDR3 in amino acids: CASSVGPQPNTEAFF. CDR3 nucleotide sequence: TGTGCCAGCAGCGTAGGTCCACAGCCTAACACTGAAGCTTTCTTT.

This clone was found once. The chain couples TRBV9 to TRBJ2-1; D is uncertain. The length of the CDR3 is 16 residues. Germline CDR1 and CDR2: SGDLS and YYNGEE. V was shortened by 0 bases and J by 0 bases, with 10 bases between the two germline ends. CDR3 loop: CASSVATLSSYNEQFF. The CDR3, as DNA: TGTGCCAGCAGCGTAGCGACTCTTAGCTCCTACAATGAGCAGTTCTTC.

The V call is TRBV4-3, the J call TRBJ1-5; TRBD1 might be the D (5 bases). Trimming removed 0 bases at V and 0 bases at J, with 18 bases between. CDR3 length: 19 residues. Germline V gives CDR1 LGHNA, CDR2 YSLEER. The CDR3 bases are TGCGCCAGCAGCCAAGAACTGAGACCGGGACTCTATAGCAATCAGCCCCAGCATTTT. Amino acid sequence: CASSQELRPGLYSNQPQHF.

The J gene is TRBJ2-2, the V gene TRBV6-1, with D unclear. The V end lost 5 bases, the J end lost 6 bases, and 16 bases lay between the germline ends. The CDR3 extends over 15 amino acids. The germline CDR1 and CDR2 sequences are MNHNS and SASEGT. The CDR3 spells CASSPHPLRAGELFF. Here the CDR3 DNA reads TGTGCCAGCAGTCCACACCCCCTTCGCGCCGGGGAGCTGTTTTTT.

The V call is TRBV5-1, the J call TRBJ2-5; D is undetermined. Germline values: CDR1 SGHRS, CDR2 YFSETQ. The V and J ends lost 5 bases and 2 bases respectively, with 13 bases between them. The CDR3 covers 14 residues. The CDR3 is CASRPWVGQETQYF. The CDR3 DNA is TGCGCCAGCAGACCCTGGGTAGGACAAGAGACCCAGTACTTC.

V usage is TRBV6-4 and J usage is TRBJ2-3; no firm D call. The V gene's germline CDR1 is MRHNA and CDR2 SNTAGT. The length of the CDR3 is 13 residues. The ends were cut back, 2 bases at V and 2 bases at J, with 5 bases in the middle. CDR3 residues: CASSDQHTDTQYF. The CDR3 DNA follows: TGTGCCAGCAGTGACCAACACACAGATACGCAGTATTTT.

The gene calls are TRBV9 and TRBJ1-5; possible D gene TRBD1, 6 bases. Germline CDR1 and CDR2: SGDLS and YYNGEE. This CDR3 spans 15 amino acids. With 1 base removed from V and 3 bases from J, the gap between germline ends came to 11 bases. The DNA of the CDR3 is TGTGCCAGCAGCGTAACAGGACAGCACAATCAGCCCCAGCATTTT. Encoded protein: CASSVTGQHNQPQHF.

The chain joins TRBV9 to TRBJ2-7; 8 positions match TRBD1. Per the germline V gene, CDR1 is SGDLS and CDR2 is YYNGEE. V was pared by 3 bases and J by 4 bases, with 3 bases of the junction left unmatched. CDR3 size: 13 residues. The CDR3 is CASSEQGEYEQYF. The CDR3 DNA is TGTGCCAGCAGCGAACAGGGGGAATACGAGCAGTACTTC.

This chain uses TRBV5-1 with TRBJ1-2, with a weak D call TRBD1 (5 bases). V lost 7 bases and J lost 10, with 20 bases in between. Germline loops: CDR1 SGHRS, CDR2 YFSETQ. This CDR3 has 13 amino acids. In DNA, the CDR3 is TGCGCCAGCTTAAGGGGCAGGGAAGATCCCTACACCTTC. Amino acids: CASLRGREDPYTF.

The V and J genes are TRBV19 and TRBJ2-5, with D maybe TRBD1 (5 bases). The end of the DNA fits TRBJ2-7 better, so the J call may be wrong. This CDR3 has 14 residues. CDR1 is LNHDA and CDR2 is SQIVND in the germline V gene (reference sequence). In nucleotides, the CDR3 is TGTGCCAGTAGTACCGAACAGGTCTCCTACGAGCAGTACTTC. This translates into CASSTEQVSYEQYF.